A selection of T cell receptor beta chains follows, all from one sample in a study of shared clonotypes between healthy human individuals. Produced via immunoSEQ multiplex PCR; TCRdb's table is partial and in-frame only. The repertoire holds 760,000 or so clones, with roughly 96% as singletons. The sequenced sample was naive CD8+ T cells sorted from blood. The receptor source for this set is a man aged 25 to 45 in good health. CDR3s include the opening cysteine and the closing phenylalanine or tryptophan. Fields, in order: J gene, clone size, D gene, V gene, CDR3 DNA, CDR3 protein. A D gene is named only where the DNA matches it firmly. A clone size is listed for some rows: how often the clone was seen (once, few, many), or a class if it is expanded.

TRBJ2-7 - TRBD1 TRBV7-9 TGTGCCAGCAGCTTGTTCTTGGGACAGGCCGCCTACGAGCAGTACTTC CASSLFLGQAAYEQYF
TRBJ1-4 - TRBD1 TRBV7-3 TGTGCCAGCAGCCCCACAGGGGGAAGCGAAAAACTGTTTTTT CASSPTGGSEKLFF
TRBJ1-5 - - TRBV6-5 TGTGCCAGCGGGCAGGGAGGGAGCAATCAGCCCCAGCATTTT CASGQGGSNQPQHF
TRBJ1-2 - - TRBV7-9 TGTGCCAGCAGCTTAGCCGGGAGTGGGGGCAGTTACTATGGCTACACCTTC CASSLAGSGGSYYGYTF
TRBJ1-3 - TRBD1 TRBV13 TGTGCCAGCAGCCCGGGACAGAGAAACACCATATATTTT CASSPGQRNTIYF
TRBJ2-1 - TRBD2 TRBV29-1 TGCAGCGTTGAAGGGGCTAGCGGAACTTACAATGAGCAGTTCTTC CSVEGASGTYNEQFF
TRBJ2-1 - TRBD2 TRBV7-9 TGTGCCAGCAGCTCTGGACTAGCGGGGATCTACAATGAGCAGTTCTTC CASSSGLAGIYNEQFF
TRBJ1-1 once - TRBV7-9 TGTGCCAGCAGCTTAGTCAATGAAGCTTTCTTT CASSLVNEAFF
TRBJ2-7 once - TRBV6-1 TGTGCCAGCAGTGAATCACTGGGCAGTACCTACGAGCAGTACTTC CASSESLGSTYEQYF
TRBJ2-5 - TRBD1 TRBV6-6 TGTGCCAGCAGTTACCTCTCGGACAGGGCTCAAGAGACCCAGTACTTC CASSYLSDRAQETQYF
TRBJ2-1 - - TRBV27 TGTGCCAGCAGTTTAAACTCTTATTTCTCCCCTGGTTTCTTC CASSLNSYFSPGFF
TRBJ2-3 - TRBD2 TRBV7-9 TGTGCCAGCAGCTTATGGCGGGAGCCCGATACGCAGTATTTT CASSLWREPDTQYF
TRBJ2-1 - - TRBV9 TGTGCCAGCAGCGTAGGGCGATCAGGAAATGAGCAGTTCTTC CASSVGRSGNEQFF
TRBJ2-5 - - TRBV13 TGTGCCAGCAGCTATGCAGGAGCCCAAGAGACCCAGTACTTC CASSYAGAQETQYF
TRBJ2-2 - - TRBV15 TGTGCCACCAGCAGAGATAAGAGGGATGCGAACACCGGGGAGCTGTTTTTT CATSRDKRDANTGELFF
TRBJ2-1 - TRBD2 TRBV29-1 TGCAGCGTTGAGGCGCGGGAGGGGAGAGATGAGCAGTTCTTC CSVEAREGRDEQFF
TRBJ1-2 once TRBD1 TRBV27 TGTGCCAGCAGTCGCAGGGGGCAGGCATATGGCTACACCTTC CASSRRGQAYGYTF
TRBJ2-1 - - TRBV4-1 TGCGCCAGCAGCCAAGTAAGGGGTACCTACAATGAGCAGTTCTTC CASSQVRGTYNEQFF
TRBJ2-7 - - TRBV19 TGTGCCAGTAGTATAGGCAGGGGATCCTACGAGCAGTACTTC CASSIGRGSYEQYF
TRBJ2-7 - TRBD2 TRBV27 TGTGCCAGCAGTCCTTTAGGTAGCGGGAGTTTCTACGAGCAGTACTTC CASSPLGSGSFYEQYF
TRBJ2-7 - - TRBV11-2 TGTGCCAGCAGCCAAGGAGATACCTACGAGCAGTACTTC CASSQGDTYEQYF
TRBJ2-1 - TRBD1 TRBV29-1 TGCAGCGTCCGGACAGGCTTTTCCTACAATGAGCAGTTCTTC CSVRTGFSYNEQFF
TRBJ1-3 - - TRBV4-1 TGCGCCAGCAGCCTGGAAGAGGGCTCTGGAAACACCATATATTTT CASSLEEGSGNTIYF
TRBJ2-3 - TRBD2 TRBV27 TGTGCCAGCGCTAGCGGGAGAGGTACAGATACGCAGTATTTT CASASGRGTDTQYF
TRBJ2-1 - - TRBV11-2 TGTGCCAGCAGCCCCGGCGGGTACAATGAGCAGTTCTTC CASSPGGYNEQFF
TRBJ2-6 once - TRBV5-1 TGCGCCAGCTTACAGGGTATAGCTGGGGCCAACGTCCTGACTTTC CASLQGIAGANVLTF
TRBJ2-3 - TRBD2 TRBV13 TGTGCCAGCAGCTTAGACGGACTAGCGGGAGGGCCAACAGATACGCAGTATTTT CASSLDGLAGGPTDTQYF
TRBJ2-7 - - TRBV5-1 TGCGCCAGCAGCTTGTTTGGAGACTCCTACGAGCAGTACTTC CASSLFGDSYEQYF
TRBJ2-1 - TRBD2 TRBV25-1 TGTGCCAGCAGTGGGACTAGTGTTGAGCAGTTCTTC CASSGTSVEQFF
TRBJ2-1 once TRBD2 TRBV4-3 TGCGCCAGCAGCCAGGATAGCGGGAGGGACAATGAGCAGTTCTTC CASSQDSGRDNEQFF
TRBJ2-5 - - TRBV28 TGTGCCAGCAGTTTGGCAGGGGCCATTGAGACCCAGTACTTC CASSLAGAIETQYF
TRBJ2-1 - TRBD2 TRBV27 TGTGCCAGCAGTTGGGGGACTAGCGGGATTTCGGATGAGCAGTTCTTC CASSWGTSGISDEQFF
TRBJ2-7 - TRBD2 TRBV7-2 TGTGCCAGCAGCACGCGACTAGCGGGAGCCGACGAGCAGTACTTC CASSTRLAGADEQYF
TRBJ2-1 - TRBD2 TRBV10-3 TGTGCCATCAGTGAAAGCGGGGGTTCCTACAATGAGCAGTTCTTC CAISESGGSYNEQFF
TRBJ1-2 - - TRBV7-9 TGTGCCAGCAGCTTAGTTCCCTCTTTAAACTATGGCTACACCTTC CASSLVPSLNYGYTF
TRBJ1-1 - - TRBV28 TGTGCCAGCAGTTCTCACAGGGTTACGGCGTATAACACTGAAGCTTTCTTT CASSSHRVTAYNTEAFF
TRBJ1-2 - - TRBV6-6 TGTGCCAGCAGTTACCCCTCAGCGGTGGAAGGCTACACCTTC CASSYPSAVEGYTF
TRBJ2-7 - TRBD1 TRBV7-8 TGTGCCAGCATCCCCGGGACAGGGGCCTCCTACGAGCAGTACTTC CASIPGTGASYEQYF
TRBJ1-4 - - TRBV27 TGTGCCAGCACCGCCGGAGGTGTAGGTGAAAAACTGTTTTTT CASTAGGVGEKLFF
TRBJ2-7 - TRBD1 TRBV5-5 TGTGCCAGCAGCTTGGGGGACAGGTGGGACGAGCAGTACTTC CASSLGDRWDEQYF
TRBJ2-3 - TRBD2 TRBV27 TGTGCCACCAGGGGGGATCCATGGACTAGCGTTACAGATACGCAGTATTTT CATRGDPWTSVTDTQYF
TRBJ2-1 - - TRBV7-9 TGTGCCAGCAGCTTAGGAACTATTAGCTACAATGAGCAGTTCTTC CASSLGTISYNEQFF
TRBJ2-3 - - TRBV27 TGTGCCAGCAGTCTTCTAGGGTACACAGATACGCAGTATTTT CASSLLGYTDTQYF
TRBJ1-1 - - TRBV6-6 TGTGCCAGCAGTTACTTGCCGGCAGGGGCGGACACTGAAGCTTTCTTT CASSYLPAGADTEAFF
TRBJ2-1 - TRBD2 TRBV27 TGTGCCAGCAGTCCTCTCGGGACTAGCGGCTACAATGAGCAGTTCTTC CASSPLGTSGYNEQFF
TRBJ2-2 - - TRBV14 TGTGCCAGCAGCTATGACCGACTGACGAACACCGGGGAGCTGTTTTTT CASSYDRLTNTGELFF
TRBJ2-1 - - TRBV4-3 TGCGCCAGCAGCCAACACAGGTTTAGAACTACCTACAATGAGCAGTTCTTC CASSQHRFRTTYNEQFF
TRBJ2-1 - TRBD2 TRBV2 TGTGCCAGCAGTGAAAAGGGACTAGCGGCCAATGAGCAGTTCTTC CASSEKGLAANEQFF
TRBJ1-2 - - TRBV5-4 TGTGCCAGCAGCTTGGCCGGCTCCCGAAGCTATGGCTACACCTTC CASSLAGSRSYGYTF
TRBJ2-3 - - TRBV29-1 TGCAGCGTTCCCGACAGAGATACGCAGTATTTT CSVPDRDTQYF
TRBJ2-7 - - TRBV7-9 TGTGCCAGCAGCCCCCCAATCGCATCCTATCACTACGAGCAGTACTTC CASSPPIASYHYEQYF
TRBJ2-7 - - TRBV7-9 TGTGCCAGCAGCACCGGGACGAAGGCCTACGAGCAGTACTTC CASSTGTKAYEQYF
TRBJ1-2 - TRBD1 TRBV4-1 TGCGCCAGCAGCCAAGTCGACGGGACAGCCCCGGAGGGCTACACCTTC CASSQVDGTAPEGYTF
TRBJ2-1 - TRBD2 TRBV29-1 TGCAGCGTCAGGCCTCTAGCGGGAGAAGAAAATGAGCAGTTCTTC CSVRPLAGEENEQFF
TRBJ2-1 - TRBD2 TRBV7-6 TGTGCCAGCAGCTTAGCGCGGGGTGGTGTTAATAGCGGGAGAGCCTACAATGAGCAGTTCTTC CASSLARGGVNSGRAYNEQFF
TRBJ2-1 - - TRBV11-2 TGTGCCAGCAGCACCTCGGAGTATGAGCAGTTCTTC CASSTSEYEQFF
TRBJ1-1 - TRBD1 TRBV6-5 TGTGCCAGCAGTTACTCCTCCGGACAGGGTGGCACTGAAGCTTTCTTT CASSYSSGQGGTEAFF
TRBJ2-7 - TRBD1 TRBV7-9 TGTGCCAGCAGCCAAGGACAGGGTCCCTACGAGCAGTACTTC CASSQGQGPYEQYF
TRBJ1-4 - - TRBV7-9 TGTGCCAGCAGTATGACAGGCCGTAATGAAAAACTGTTTTTT CASSMTGRNEKLFF